The present TCR beta chain was sequenced within a study of OX40 agonist ivuxolimab in advanced cancers. The wider study: Administration of intravenous ivuxolimab to patients occurred every 2 weeks at 0.01 to 10 mg/kg. Melanoma, hepatocellular carcinoma, head and neck or renal cell cancer occurred in dose-escalation patients.

TCRdb's copy holds only in-frame clones and misses some; the assay was immunoSEQ multiplex PCR. Here the sample spans roughly 64,000 clones, around 89% being singletons. This clone was seen a few times. CDR1 and CDR2 (germline): MGHRA, YSYEKL. V shed 0 bases and J 1 base; nucleotides not matched to a gene: 8. The CDR3 extends over 18 amino acids. This sequence originates from an adult with an advanced solid tumor such as melanoma, head and neck, liver or kidney cancer. V usage is TRBV4-1 and J usage is TRBJ2-5, with 10 positions matching TRBD2. The material sequenced was CD4+ or CD8+ T cells sorted from blood, taken in a trial of the OX40 agonist ivuxolimab. CDR3 sequence reads: CASSQEGKTSGFQETQYF. The CDR3 region has the DNA TGCGCCAGCAGCCAAGAAGGGAAGACTAGCGGGTTCCAAGAGACCCAGTACTTC.